This T cell receptor (beta chain) originates from a study of control samples from healthy donors and cancer patients. Measured with immunoSEQ multiplex PCR; TCRdb has only the in-frame clones, and not every one. This table holds about 130,000 clones, just under 95% found once. The CDR3 covers 17 residues. CDR1 SGHRS and CDR2 YFSETQ come from the germline V gene. V shed 4 bases, J shed 0 bases, and the junction held 8 bases outside the gene matches. The J gene is TRBJ1-3, the V gene TRBV5-1; TRBD1 matches at 9 bases. Sequencing was carried out using PBMCs. The sequence came from a man in his fifties or sixties with colorectal cancer. The CDR3 nucleotides are TGCGCCAGCAGCCCGGGACAGGGCCTAGTCTCTGGAAACACCATATATTTT. Translation: CASSPGQGLVSGNTIYF.